This T cell receptor (beta chain) is from a study of T-cell reconstitution after alpha-beta-depleted transplantation in children. CDR1 and CDR2 from the germline V gene are SGHDT and YYEEEE. The V segment lost 3 bases and the J segment 4 bases; nucleotides outside the gene matches: 3. CDR3 length equals 13 residues. Study-level points and caveats: It was reported that alpha-beta T cells came from several hundred expanded graft clones (about two months after transplant).

This clonotype was counted between two and nine times. Its antigen is unknown. For TCRbeta, the library was prepared with unique molecular identifiers. TCRdb ran MiXCR on the PCR reads and lists one entry per CDR3 protein. The table includes around 370,000 distinct CDR3 sequences, about 16% detected once. This TCR derives from a male patient aged 2-9 years who had a stem cell transplant for acute lymphoblastic leukemia, so the T cells may come from the graft donor. The J gene is TRBJ2-5, the V gene TRBV5-6; 7 bases agree with TRBD1. Here the sequenced sample was PBMCs, mostly from graft donor cells, taken 360 days after TCRalphabeta/CD19-depleted stem cell transplant. The CDR3 DNA is TGTGCCAGCAGCTCGACAGGGAGAGAGACCCAGTACTTC. Translating gives CASSSTGRETQYF.